The 10 T cell receptor beta chains given below trace back to one sample, sequenced in a study of shared clonotypes between healthy human individuals. Terminally differentiated effector memory CD45RA+ cells were left out of the naive CD8 fraction, which was CD45RO-negative and positively selected for CCR7. Libraries were prepared by immunoSEQ multiplex PCR; TCRdb keeps only in-frame clonotypes and omits some of them. The sample includes roughly 2.1 million clones, more than 85% seen only once; the top ten take 1.7%. Sequencing input: naive CD8+ T cells from PBMCs. All receptors derive from a man aged 18 to 29 in good health. Some clones in this sample may be carry-over from other donors' samples.

This chain links TRBV10-3 with TRBJ1-4; no clear D gene. V was shortened by 3 bases and J by 6 bases, with 14 bases between the two germline ends. The germline V gene encodes CDR1 ENHRY and CDR2 SYGVKD. The CDR3 covers 15 residues. Here the CDR3 reads CAISEAGKQDEKLFF. CDR3 coding DNA: TGTGCCATCAGTGAAGCCGGGAAACAAGATGAAAAACTGTTTTTT.

The chain recombines TRBV7-9 with TRBJ2-6; TRBD2 matches 8 bases. CDR1 is SEHNR and CDR2 is FQNEAQ in the germline V gene (reference sequence). This CDR3 contains 16 residues. V was clipped by 10 bases and J by 0 bases; unmatched bases: 8. The CDR3 DNA is TGTGCCATCCGACTAGCGCAACGCTCTGGGGCCAACGTCCTGACTTTC. Its translation is CAIRLAQRSGANVLTF.

The table lists this clone with a few counts. This specimen includes other DNA sequences encoding the same CDR3. The chain links TRBV19 to TRBJ2-5; D gene uncertain. This CDR3 has 13 residues. Germline CDR1 is LNHDA and CDR2 is SQIVND (reference sequence). V was cut by 3 bases and J by 3 bases, with 8 bases left in between. CDR3 in DNA: TGTGCCAGTAGTATCGACGGAGAAGAGACCCAGTACTTC. This sequence encodes CASSIDGEETQYF.

The rearrangement uses TRBV7-9 and TRBJ2-2; unclear D gene. V was pared by 2 bases and J by 1 base, with 11 bases between. The germline V gene encodes CDR1 SEHNR and CDR2 FQNEAQ (reference sequence). The CDR3 is made up of 16 amino acids. The CDR3 here is CASSLFNFLNTGELFF. The CDR3 DNA reads TGTGCCAGCAGCTTATTTAACTTCCTGAACACCGGGGAGCTGTTTTTT. Full variable domain (remainder filled in from reference TRBV7-9 and TRBJ2-2): DTGVSQNPRHKITKRGQNVTFRCDPISEHNRLYWYRQTLGQGPEFLTYFQNEAQLEKSRLLSDRFSAERPKGSFSTLEIQRTEQGDSAMYLCASSLFNFLNTGELFFGEGSRLTVL.

The chain has TRBV6-5 and TRBJ2-3; the D call may be TRBD1 or TRBD2 (5 bases each). Germline V gene data show CDR1 as MNHEY and CDR2 as SVGAGI. The CDR3 contains 15 residues. With 2 bases removed from V and 6 bases from J, the gap between germline ends came to 15 bases. The CDR3 region is CASSYVTGWGDTQYF. The CDR3 DNA reads as TGTGCCAGCAGTTACGTGACGGGGTGGGGGGATACGCAGTATTTT.

This chain uses TRBV18 with TRBJ2-1; TRBD2 agrees at 7 bases. V was pared by 1 base and J by 0 bases, with 3 bases of the junction left unmatched. The CDR3 covers 16 residues. Germline CDR1 and CDR2: KGHSH and LQKENI. The CDR3 protein is CASSPRDYSSYNEQFF. The CDR3 coding sequence is TGTGCCAGCTCACCACGGGACTACAGCTCCTACAATGAGCAGTTCTTC.

As concerns this clone: Other nucleotide sequences in the sample specify the same CDR3. The gene calls are TRBV29-1 and TRBJ2-7, with unresolved D. This CDR3 has 13 amino acids. Trimming cost V 2 bases and J 0 bases, with 8 bases left between them. The germline CDR1 and CDR2 sequences are SQVTM and ANQGSEA. CDR3 nucleotides: TGCAGCGTTGAACTAGGCAACTCCTACGAGCAGTACTTC. Its protein product is CSVELGNSYEQYF.

The chain employs TRBV5-4 and TRBJ2-5, with TRBD2 matching 11 bases. J was trimmed by 5 bases and V by 1 base; bases with no gene match: 19. The CDR3 sequence is 20 residues long. Germline-derived CDR1 and CDR2 are SGHNT and YYREEE (reference sequence). CDR3 residues: CASSLSTFARLAGGGETQYF. DNA of the CDR3: TGTGCCAGCAGCTTGTCGACTTTCGCCCGGCTAGCGGGAGGTGGGGAGACCCAGTACTTC.

This chain joins TRBV2 and TRBJ1-2; TRBD1 aligns across 10 bases. Trimming cost V 1 base and J 7 bases; bases outside gene matches: 9. There are 16 residues in the CDR3. Germline CDR1 reads SNHLY; CDR2 reads FYNNEI. The CDR3 DNA reads as TGTGCCAGCAGTGAAGGCCCCCCGGGACAGGGGTTTGGCTACACCTTC. Translation: CASSEGPPGQGFGYTF. The variable domain in full, completed from reference TRBV2 and TRBJ1-2, reads EPEVTQTPSHQVTQMGQEVILRCVPISNHLYFYWYRQILGQKVEFLVSFYNNEISEKSEIFDDQFSVERPDGSNFTLKIRSTKLEDSAMYFCASSEGPPGQGFGYTFGSGTRLTVV.

This clone was seen a single time. The V call is TRBV18, the J call TRBJ2-3; 14 bases line up with TRBD2. Looked up from germline, CDR1 is KGHSH and CDR2 is LQKENI. This CDR3 comprises 19 residues. The V and J ends lost 3 bases and 2 bases, in that order; junction bases with no gene match: 10. This chain's CDR3 is CASSPGLAGVRRPTDTQYF. The DNA for the CDR3 is TGTGCCAGCTCACCGGGACTAGCGGGAGTACGGCGCCCCACAGATACGCAGTATTTT.